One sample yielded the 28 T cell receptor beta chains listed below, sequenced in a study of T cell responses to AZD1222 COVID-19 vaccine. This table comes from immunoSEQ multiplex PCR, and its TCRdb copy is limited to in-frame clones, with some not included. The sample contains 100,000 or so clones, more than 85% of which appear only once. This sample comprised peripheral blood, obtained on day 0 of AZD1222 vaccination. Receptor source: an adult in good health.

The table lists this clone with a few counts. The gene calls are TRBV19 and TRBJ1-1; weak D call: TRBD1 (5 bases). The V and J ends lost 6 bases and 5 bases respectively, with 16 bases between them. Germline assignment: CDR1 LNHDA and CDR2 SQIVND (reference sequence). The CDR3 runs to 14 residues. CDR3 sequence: CASSLPLGRTEAFF. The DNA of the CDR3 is TGTGCCAGTAGCCTCCCCTTGGGGCGAACTGAAGCTTTCTTT. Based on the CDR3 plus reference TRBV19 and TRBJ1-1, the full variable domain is DGGITQSPKYLFRKEGQNVTLSCEQNLNHDAMYWYRQDPGQGLRLIYYSQIVNDFQKGDIAEGYSVSREKKESFPLTVTSAQKNPTAFYLCASSLPLGRTEAFFGQGTRLTVV.

The CDR3 DNA reads as TGTGCCTGGAGTGGTGGTTCAGTGAACACTGAAGCTTTCTTT. It codes for CAWSGGSVNTEAFF. The genes are TRBV30 and TRBJ1-1; D is unclear. Trimming removed 1 base at V and 0 bases at J, with 9 bases between. The CDR3 is made up of 14 amino acids. The V gene's germline CDR1 is GTSNPN and CDR2 SVGIG (reference sequence).

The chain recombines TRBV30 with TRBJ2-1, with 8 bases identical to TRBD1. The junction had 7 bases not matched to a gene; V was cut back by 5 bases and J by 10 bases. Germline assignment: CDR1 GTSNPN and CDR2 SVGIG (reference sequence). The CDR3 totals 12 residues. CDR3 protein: CAWAQGVIEQFF. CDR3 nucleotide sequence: TGTGCCTGGGCACAGGGGGTCATCGAGCAGTTCTTC.

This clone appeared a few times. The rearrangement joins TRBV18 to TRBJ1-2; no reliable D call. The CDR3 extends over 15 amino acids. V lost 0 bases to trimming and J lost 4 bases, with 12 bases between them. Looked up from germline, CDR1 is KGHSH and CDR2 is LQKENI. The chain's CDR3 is CASSPPRSLGYGYTF. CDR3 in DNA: TGTGCCAGCTCACCACCACGGTCCCTAGGCTATGGCTACACCTTC.

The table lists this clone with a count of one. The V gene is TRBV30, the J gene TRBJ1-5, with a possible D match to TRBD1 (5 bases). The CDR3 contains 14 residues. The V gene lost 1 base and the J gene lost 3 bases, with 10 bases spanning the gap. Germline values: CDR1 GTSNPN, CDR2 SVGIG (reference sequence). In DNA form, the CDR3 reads TGTGCCTGGAGTGCAGGGTCGATCAATCAGCCCCAGCATTTT. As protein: CAWSAGSINQPQHF. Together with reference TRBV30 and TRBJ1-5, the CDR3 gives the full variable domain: SQTIHQWPATLVQPVGSPLSLECTVEGTSNPNLYWYRQAAGRGLQLLFYSVGIGQISSEVPQNLSASRPQDRQFILSSKKLLLSDSGFYLCAWSAGSINQPQHFGDGTRLSIL.

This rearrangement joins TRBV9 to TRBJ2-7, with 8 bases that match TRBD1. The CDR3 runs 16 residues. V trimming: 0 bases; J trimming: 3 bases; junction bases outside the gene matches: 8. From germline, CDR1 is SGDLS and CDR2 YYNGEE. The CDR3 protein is CASSVGLGQVGYEQYF. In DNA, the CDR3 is TGTGCCAGCAGCGTAGGTCTGGGACAGGTCGGCTACGAGCAGTACTTC.

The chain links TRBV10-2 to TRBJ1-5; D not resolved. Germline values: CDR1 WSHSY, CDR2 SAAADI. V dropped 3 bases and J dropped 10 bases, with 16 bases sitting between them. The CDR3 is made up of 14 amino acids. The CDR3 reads CASSDSAISDPQHF. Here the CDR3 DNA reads TGCGCCAGCAGTGATTCAGCTATATCAGATCCCCAGCATTTT.

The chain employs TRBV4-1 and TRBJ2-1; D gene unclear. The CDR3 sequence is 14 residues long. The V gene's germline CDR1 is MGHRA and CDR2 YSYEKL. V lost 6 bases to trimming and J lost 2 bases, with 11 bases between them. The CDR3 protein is CASSLSGTYNEQFF. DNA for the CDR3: TGCGCCAGCAGTCTCTCAGGAACCTACAATGAGCAGTTCTTC.

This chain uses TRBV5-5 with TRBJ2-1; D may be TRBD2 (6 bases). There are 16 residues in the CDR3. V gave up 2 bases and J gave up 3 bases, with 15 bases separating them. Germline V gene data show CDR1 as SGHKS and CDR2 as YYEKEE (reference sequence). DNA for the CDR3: TGTGCCAGCAGCTTCTCTGGGGACTCCCTCTACAATGAGCAGTTCTTC. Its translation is CASSFSGDSLYNEQFF. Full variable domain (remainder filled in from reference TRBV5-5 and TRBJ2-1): DAGVTQSPTHLIKTRGQQVTLRCSPISGHKSVSWYQQVLGQGPQFIFQYYEKEERGRGNFPDRFSARQFPNYSSELNVNALLLGDSALYLCASSFSGDSLYNEQFFGPGTRLTVL.

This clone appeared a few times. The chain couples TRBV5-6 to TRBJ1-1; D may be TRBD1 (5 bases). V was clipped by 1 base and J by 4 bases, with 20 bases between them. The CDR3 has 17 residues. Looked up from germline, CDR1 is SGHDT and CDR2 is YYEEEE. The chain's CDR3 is CASSLSSVSGRFTEAFF. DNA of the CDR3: TGTGCCAGCAGCTTGAGTTCGGTGTCAGGGAGATTCACTGAAGCTTTCTTT.

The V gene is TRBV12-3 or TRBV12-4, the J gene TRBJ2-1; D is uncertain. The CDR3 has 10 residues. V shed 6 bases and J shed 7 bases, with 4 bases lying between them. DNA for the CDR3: TGTGCCAGCAGCCTTAATGAGCAGTTCTTC. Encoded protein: CASSLNEQFF.

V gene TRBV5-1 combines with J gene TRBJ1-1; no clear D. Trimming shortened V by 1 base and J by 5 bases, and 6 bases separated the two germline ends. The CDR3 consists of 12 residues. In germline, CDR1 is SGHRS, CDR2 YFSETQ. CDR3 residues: CASSLRRTEAFF. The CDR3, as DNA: TGCGCCAGCAGCTTGCGGCGGACTGAAGCTTTCTTT.

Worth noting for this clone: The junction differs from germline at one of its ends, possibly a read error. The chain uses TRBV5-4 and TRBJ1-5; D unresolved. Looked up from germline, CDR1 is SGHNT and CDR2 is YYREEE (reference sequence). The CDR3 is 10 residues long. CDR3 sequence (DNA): TGTGCCAGTTTAAACGGGAAGCGGGTTTTT. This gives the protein CASLNGKRVF.

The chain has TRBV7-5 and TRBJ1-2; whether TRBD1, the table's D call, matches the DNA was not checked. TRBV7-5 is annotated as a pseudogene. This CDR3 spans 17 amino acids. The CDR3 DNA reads TGTGCCAGAAGCTTAGCGTTCCTGACAGGGTTAGATTATGGCTACACCTTC. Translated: CARSLAFLTGLDYGYTF.

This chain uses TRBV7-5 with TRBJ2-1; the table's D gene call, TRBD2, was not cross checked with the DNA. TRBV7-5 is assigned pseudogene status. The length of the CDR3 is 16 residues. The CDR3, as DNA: TGTGTCAGAAGCCAGCAGCGGGAGAAGACCTACAATGAGCAGTTCTTC. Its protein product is CVRSQQREKTYNEQFF.

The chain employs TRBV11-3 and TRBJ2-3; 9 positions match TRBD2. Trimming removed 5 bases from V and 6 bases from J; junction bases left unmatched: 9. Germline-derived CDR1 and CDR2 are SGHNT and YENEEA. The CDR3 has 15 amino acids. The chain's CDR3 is CASSPRTSAVDTQYF. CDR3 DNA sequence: TGTGCCAGCAGCCCACGGACTAGCGCGGTGGATACGCAGTATTTT.

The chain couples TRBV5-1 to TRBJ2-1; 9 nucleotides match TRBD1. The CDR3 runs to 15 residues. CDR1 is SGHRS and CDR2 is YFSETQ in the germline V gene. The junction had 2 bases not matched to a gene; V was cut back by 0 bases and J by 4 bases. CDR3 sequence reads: CASSLEQGAYNEQFF. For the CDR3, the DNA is TGCGCCAGCAGCTTGGAACAGGGGGCATACAATGAGCAGTTCTTC.

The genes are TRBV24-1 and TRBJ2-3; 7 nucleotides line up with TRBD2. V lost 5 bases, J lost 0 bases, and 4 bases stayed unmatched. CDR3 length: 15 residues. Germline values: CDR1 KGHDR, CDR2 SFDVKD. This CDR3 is CATSGLAASTDTQYF. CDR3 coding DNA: TGTGCCACCAGTGGGCTAGCGGCTAGCACAGATACGCAGTATTTT.

The CDR3 coding sequence is TGTGCCAGCAGTCCGGACTATTCGGGAGAGCAGTACTTC. This codes for CASSPDYSGEQYF. The chain joins TRBV6-5 to TRBJ2-7; D might be TRBD2 (6 bases). The CDR3 is 13 amino acids. Germline loops: CDR1 MNHEY, CDR2 SVGAGI. V dropped 5 bases and J dropped 7 bases, with 15 bases sitting between them.

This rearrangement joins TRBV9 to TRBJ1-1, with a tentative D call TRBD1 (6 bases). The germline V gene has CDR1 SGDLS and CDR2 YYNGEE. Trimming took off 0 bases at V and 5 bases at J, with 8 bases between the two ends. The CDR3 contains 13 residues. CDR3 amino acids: CASSVAQGTEAFF. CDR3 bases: TGTGCCAGCAGCGTAGCACAGGGAACTGAAGCTTTCTTT.

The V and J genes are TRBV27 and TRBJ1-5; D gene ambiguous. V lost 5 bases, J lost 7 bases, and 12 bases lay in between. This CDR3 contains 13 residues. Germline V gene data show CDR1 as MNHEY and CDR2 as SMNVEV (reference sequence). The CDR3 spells CASSPRPRQPQHF. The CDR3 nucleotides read TGTGCCAGCAGTCCCCGTCCGAGGCAGCCCCAGCATTTT.

CDR3 sequence (DNA): TGTGCCAGCAGCTTAGGGGGTTTAGGGGAGCTGTTTTTT. Protein: CASSLGGLGELFF. The rearrangement links TRBV7-8 to TRBJ2-2, with D unclear. The CDR3 sequence is 13 residues long. The ends were cut back, 1 base at V and 8 bases at J, with 8 bases in the middle. Looked up from germline, CDR1 is SGHVS and CDR2 is FQNEAQ.

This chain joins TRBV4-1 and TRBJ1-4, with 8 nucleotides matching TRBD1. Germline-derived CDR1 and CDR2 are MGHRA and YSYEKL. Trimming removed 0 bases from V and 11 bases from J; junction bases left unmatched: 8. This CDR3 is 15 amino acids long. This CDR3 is CASSQDLRDRQKLFF. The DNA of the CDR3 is TGCGCCAGCAGCCAAGACTTACGGGACAGGCAGAAACTGTTTTTT.

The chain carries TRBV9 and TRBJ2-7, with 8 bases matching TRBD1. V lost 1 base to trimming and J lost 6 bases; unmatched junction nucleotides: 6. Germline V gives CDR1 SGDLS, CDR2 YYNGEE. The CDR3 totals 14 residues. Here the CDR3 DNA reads TGTGCCAGCAGCGTAACAGGGGGTGGGAGCGAGCAGTACTTC. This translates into CASSVTGGGSEQYF.

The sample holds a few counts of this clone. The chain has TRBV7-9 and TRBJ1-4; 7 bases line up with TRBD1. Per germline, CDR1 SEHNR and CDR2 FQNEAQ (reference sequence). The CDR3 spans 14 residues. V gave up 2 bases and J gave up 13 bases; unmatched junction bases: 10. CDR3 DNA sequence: TGTGCCAGCAGCTTACGGGGTCAGGGGGATCGACTGTTTTTT. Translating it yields CASSLRGQGDRLFF.

The CDR3 here is CASSDWDGAGNTEAFF. The CDR3 bases are TGTGCCAGCAGTGATTGGGACGGGGCGGGGAACACTGAAGCTTTCTTT. The chain recombines TRBV6-1 with TRBJ1-1; TRBD1 is a possible D gene (5 bases). The CDR3 contains 16 residues. V lost 3 bases and J lost 1, with 15 bases in between. Germline V gives CDR1 MNHNS, CDR2 SASEGT.

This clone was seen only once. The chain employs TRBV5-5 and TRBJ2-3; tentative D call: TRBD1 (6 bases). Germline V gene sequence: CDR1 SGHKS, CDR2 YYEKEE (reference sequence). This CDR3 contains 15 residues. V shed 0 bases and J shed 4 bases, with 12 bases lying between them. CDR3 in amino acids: CASSLAQGSADTQYF. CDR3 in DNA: TGTGCCAGCAGCTTGGCACAGGGATCGGCAGATACGCAGTATTTT.

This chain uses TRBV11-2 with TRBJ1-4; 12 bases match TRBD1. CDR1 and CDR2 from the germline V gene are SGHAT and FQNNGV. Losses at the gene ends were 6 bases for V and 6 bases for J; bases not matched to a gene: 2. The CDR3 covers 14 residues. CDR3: CASSRDRGHEKLFF. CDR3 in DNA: TGTGCCAGCAGTAGGGACAGGGGGCATGAAAAACTGTTTTTT.